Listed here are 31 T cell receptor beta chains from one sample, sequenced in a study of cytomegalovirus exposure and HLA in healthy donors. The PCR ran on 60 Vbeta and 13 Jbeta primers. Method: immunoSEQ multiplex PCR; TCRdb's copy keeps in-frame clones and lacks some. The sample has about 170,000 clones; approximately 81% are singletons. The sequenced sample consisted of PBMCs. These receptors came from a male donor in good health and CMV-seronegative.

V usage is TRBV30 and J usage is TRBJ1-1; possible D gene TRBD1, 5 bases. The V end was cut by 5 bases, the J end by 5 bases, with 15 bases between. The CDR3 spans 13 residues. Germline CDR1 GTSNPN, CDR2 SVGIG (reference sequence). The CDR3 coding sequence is TGTGCCTGGGGGTCGGGGGACGGGACTGAAGCTTTCTTT. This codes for CAWGSGDGTEAFF.

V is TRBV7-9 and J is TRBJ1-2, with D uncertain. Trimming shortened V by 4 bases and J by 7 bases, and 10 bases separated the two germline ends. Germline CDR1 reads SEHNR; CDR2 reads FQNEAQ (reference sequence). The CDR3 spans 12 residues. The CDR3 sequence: CASSSDPGGYTF. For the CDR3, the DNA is TGTGCCAGCAGCTCCGACCCGGGTGGCTACACCTTC.

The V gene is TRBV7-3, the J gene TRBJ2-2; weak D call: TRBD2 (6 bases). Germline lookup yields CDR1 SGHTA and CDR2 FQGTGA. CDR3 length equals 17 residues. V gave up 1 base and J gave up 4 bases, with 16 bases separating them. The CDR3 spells CASSLMGLGGSTGELFF. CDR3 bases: TGTGCCAGCAGCTTAATGGGGCTCGGGGGTAGCACCGGGGAGCTGTTTTTT.

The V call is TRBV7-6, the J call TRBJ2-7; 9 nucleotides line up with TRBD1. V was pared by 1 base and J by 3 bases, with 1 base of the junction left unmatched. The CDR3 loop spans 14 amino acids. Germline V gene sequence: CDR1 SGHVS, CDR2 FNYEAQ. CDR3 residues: CASSLGGQGYEQYF. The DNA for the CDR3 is TGTGCCAGCAGCTTAGGGGGACAGGGCTACGAGCAGTACTTC.

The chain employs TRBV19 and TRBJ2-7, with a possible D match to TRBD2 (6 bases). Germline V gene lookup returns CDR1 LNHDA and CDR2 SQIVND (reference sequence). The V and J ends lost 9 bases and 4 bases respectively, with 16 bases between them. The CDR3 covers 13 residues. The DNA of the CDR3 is TGTGCCAGCGGAACGGGGGTTACATACGAGCAGTACTTC. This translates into CASGTGVTYEQYF.

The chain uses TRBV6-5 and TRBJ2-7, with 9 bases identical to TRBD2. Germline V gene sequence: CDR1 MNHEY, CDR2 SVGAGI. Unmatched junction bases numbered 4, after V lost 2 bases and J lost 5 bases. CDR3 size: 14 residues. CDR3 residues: CASSYTRLADEQYF. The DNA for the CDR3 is TGTGCCAGCAGTTACACGCGACTAGCGGACGAGCAGTACTTC.

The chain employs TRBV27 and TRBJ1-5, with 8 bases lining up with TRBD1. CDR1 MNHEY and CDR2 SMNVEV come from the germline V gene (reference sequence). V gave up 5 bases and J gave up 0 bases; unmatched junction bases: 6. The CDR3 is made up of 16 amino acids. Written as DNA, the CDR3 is TGTGCCAGCAGTCCCTCACAGGGGGATAGCAATCAGCCCCAGCATTTT. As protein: CASSPSQGDSNQPQHF.

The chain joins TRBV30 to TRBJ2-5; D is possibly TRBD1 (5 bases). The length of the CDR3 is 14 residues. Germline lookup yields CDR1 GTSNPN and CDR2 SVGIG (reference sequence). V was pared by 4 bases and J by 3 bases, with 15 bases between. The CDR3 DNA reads TGTGCCTGGACCGTGGGGTTAGGGGAAGAGACCCAGTACTTC. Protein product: CAWTVGLGEETQYF. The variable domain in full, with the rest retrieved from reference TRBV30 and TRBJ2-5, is SQTIHQWPATLVQPVGSPLSLECTVEGTSNPNLYWYRQAAGRGLQLLFYSVGIGQISSEVPQNLSASRPQDRQFILSSKKLLLSDSGFYLCAWTVGLGEETQYFGPGTRLLVL.

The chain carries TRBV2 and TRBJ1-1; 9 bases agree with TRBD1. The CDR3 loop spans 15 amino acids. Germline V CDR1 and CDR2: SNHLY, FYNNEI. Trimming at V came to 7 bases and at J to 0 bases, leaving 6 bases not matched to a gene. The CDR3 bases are TGTGCCAGCAAGATCGGGACAGGGTTGAACACTGAAGCTTTCTTT. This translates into CASKIGTGLNTEAFF.

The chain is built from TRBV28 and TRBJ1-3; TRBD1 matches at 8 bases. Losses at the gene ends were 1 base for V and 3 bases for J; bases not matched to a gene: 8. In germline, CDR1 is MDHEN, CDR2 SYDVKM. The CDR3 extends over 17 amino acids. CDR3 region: CASSLFAGGLGGNTIYF. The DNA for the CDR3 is TGTGCCAGCAGTTTATTCGCAGGGGGCTTGGGTGGAAACACCATATATTTT.

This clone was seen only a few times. The CDR3 sequence is CASTDGQGQNEKLFF. The DNA for the CDR3 is TGTGCCAGCACTGACGGACAGGGCCAAAATGAAAAACTGTTTTTT. V is TRBV6-1 and J is TRBJ1-4; 8 positions match TRBD1. The CDR3 loop spans 15 amino acids. Germline-derived CDR1 and CDR2 are MNHNS and SASEGT. Trimming at V came to 7 bases and at J to 5 bases, leaving 9 bases not matched to a gene.

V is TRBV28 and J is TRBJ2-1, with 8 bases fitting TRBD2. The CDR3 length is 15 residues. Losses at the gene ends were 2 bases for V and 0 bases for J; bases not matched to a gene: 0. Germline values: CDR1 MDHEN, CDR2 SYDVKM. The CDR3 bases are TGTGCCAGCAGTTTAGCGGGGGGCTCCTACAATGAGCAGTTCTTC. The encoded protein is CASSLAGGSYNEQFF.

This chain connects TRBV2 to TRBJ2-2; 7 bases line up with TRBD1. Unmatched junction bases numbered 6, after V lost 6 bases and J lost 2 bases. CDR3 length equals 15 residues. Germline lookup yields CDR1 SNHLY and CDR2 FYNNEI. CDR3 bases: TGTGCCAGCAGGGGTGACAGGGCCAACACCGGGGAGCTGTTTTTT. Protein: CASRGDRANTGELFF. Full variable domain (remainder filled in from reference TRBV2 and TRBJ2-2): EPEVTQTPSHQVTQMGQEVILRCVPISNHLYFYWYRQILGQKVEFLVSFYNNEISEKSEIFDDQFSVERPDGSNFTLKIRSTKLEDSAMYFCASRGDRANTGELFFGEGSRLTVL.

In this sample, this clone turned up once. CDR3 protein: CASSPRGLLGGDTQYF. DNA for the CDR3: TGTGCCAGCAGCCCCCGGGGACTACTGGGAGGAGATACGCAGTATTTT. The chain combines TRBV7-9 with TRBJ2-3; TRBD2 matches 7 bases. Unmatched junction bases numbered 13, after V lost 5 bases and J lost 5 bases. CDR1 is SEHNR, CDR2 FQNEAQ, per germline (reference sequence). The CDR3 totals 16 residues.

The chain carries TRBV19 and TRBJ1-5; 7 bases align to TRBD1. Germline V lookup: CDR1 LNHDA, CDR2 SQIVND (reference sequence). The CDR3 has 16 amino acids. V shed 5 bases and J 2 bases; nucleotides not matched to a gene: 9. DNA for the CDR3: TGTGCCAGTAGTGAACGACAGGGTTTGGGCAATCAGCCCCAGCATTTT. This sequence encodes CASSERQGLGNQPQHF.

CDR3 in DNA: TGTGCCATCAGTGACTCTGTCCCAGATACGCAGTATTTT. It codes for CAISDSVPDTQYF. The rearrangement joins TRBV10-3 to TRBJ2-3; no reliable D call. The V and J ends lost 3 bases and 4 bases respectively, with 8 bases between them. Germline CDR1 and CDR2: ENHRY and SYGVKD. This CDR3 spans 13 amino acids.

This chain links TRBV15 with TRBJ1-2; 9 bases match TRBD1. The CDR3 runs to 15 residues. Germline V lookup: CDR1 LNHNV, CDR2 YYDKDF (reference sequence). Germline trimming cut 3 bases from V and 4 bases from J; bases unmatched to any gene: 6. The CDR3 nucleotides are TGTGCCACCAGCAGCCTTTCGGACAGGGGCTATGGCTACACCTTC. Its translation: CATSSLSDRGYGYTF.

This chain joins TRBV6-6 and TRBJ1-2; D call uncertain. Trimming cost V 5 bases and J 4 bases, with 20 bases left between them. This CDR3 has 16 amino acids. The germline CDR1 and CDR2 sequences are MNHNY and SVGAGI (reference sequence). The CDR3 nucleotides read TGTGCCAGCAGTATCCCCCAAAAGAGAGGGTCCTATGGCTACACCTTC. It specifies CASSIPQKRGSYGYTF.

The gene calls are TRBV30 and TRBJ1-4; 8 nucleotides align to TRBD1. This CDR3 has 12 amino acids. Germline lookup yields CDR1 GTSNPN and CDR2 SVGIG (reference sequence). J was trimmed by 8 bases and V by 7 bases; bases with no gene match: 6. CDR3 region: CASSPGGEKLFF. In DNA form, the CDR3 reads TGTGCCTCATCCCCAGGGGGCGAAAAACTGTTTTTT.

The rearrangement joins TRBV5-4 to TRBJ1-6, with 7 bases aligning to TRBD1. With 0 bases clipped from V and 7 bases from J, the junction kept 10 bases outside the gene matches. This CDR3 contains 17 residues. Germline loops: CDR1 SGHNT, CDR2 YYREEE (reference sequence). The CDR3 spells CASSLVGVRGSNSPLHF. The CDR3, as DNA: TGTGCCAGCAGCTTGGTGGGGGTCAGGGGGAGCAATTCACCCCTCCACTTT.

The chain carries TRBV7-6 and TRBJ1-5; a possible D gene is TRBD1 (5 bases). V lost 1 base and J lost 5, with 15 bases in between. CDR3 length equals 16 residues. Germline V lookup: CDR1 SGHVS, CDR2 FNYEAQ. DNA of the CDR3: TGTGCCAGCAGCTTAGGGGCAGGGCCAGCTGATCAGCCCCAGCATTTT. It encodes CASSLGAGPADQPQHF.

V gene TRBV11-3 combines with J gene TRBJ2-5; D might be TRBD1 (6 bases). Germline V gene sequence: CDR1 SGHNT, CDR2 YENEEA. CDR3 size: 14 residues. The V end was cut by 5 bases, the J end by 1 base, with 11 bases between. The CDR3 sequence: CASSTGRGQETQYF. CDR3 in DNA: TGTGCCAGCAGCACGGGCAGGGGCCAAGAGACCCAGTACTTC.

CDR3 bases: TGTGCCAGCAGCTTAGGAGGCGGGGGGGCCAGGAGCGGGACCCAGTACTTC. Its translation is CASSLGGGGARSGTQYF. The rearrangement uses TRBV7-6 and TRBJ2-5; 9 nucleotides align to TRBD2. Germline-derived CDR1 and CDR2 are SGHVS and FNYEAQ. The CDR3 sequence is 17 residues long. The V segment lost 1 base and the J segment 7 bases; nucleotides outside the gene matches: 13.

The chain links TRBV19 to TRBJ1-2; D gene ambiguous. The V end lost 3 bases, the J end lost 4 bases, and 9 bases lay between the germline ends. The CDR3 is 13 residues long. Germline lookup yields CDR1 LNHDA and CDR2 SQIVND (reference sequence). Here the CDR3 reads CASSISSGYGYTF. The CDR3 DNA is TGTGCCAGTAGTATTTCCAGTGGCTATGGCTACACCTTC.

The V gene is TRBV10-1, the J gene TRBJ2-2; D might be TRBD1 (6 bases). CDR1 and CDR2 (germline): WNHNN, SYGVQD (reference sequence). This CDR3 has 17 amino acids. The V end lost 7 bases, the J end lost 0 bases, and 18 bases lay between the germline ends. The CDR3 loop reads CASNTSGQKSNTGELFF. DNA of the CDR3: TGCGCCAGCAATACTTCCGGACAGAAATCGAACACCGGGGAGCTGTTTTTT.

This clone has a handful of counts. CDR3 bases: TGTGCCAGCAGCTTTCTTGACAGGGGGTCCTACGAGCAGTACTTC. This translates into CASSFLDRGSYEQYF. The gene calls are TRBV5-6 and TRBJ2-7, with 9 bases fitting TRBD1. Germline V CDR1 and CDR2: SGHDT, YYEEEE. V lost 2 bases to trimming and J lost 1 base; unmatched junction nucleotides: 4. The CDR3 totals 15 residues.

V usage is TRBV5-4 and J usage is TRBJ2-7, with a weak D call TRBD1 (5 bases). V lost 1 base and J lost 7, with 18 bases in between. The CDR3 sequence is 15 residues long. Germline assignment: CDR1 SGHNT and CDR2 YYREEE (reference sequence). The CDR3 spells CASSLKGQGGREQYF. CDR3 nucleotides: TGTGCCAGCAGCTTGAAGGGGCAGGGCGGTAGGGAGCAGTACTTC. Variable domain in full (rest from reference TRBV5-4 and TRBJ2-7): ETGVTQSPTHLIKTRGQQVTLRCSSQSGHNTVSWYQQALGQGPQFIFQYYREEENGRGNFPPRFSGLQFPNYSSELNVNALELDDSALYLCASSLKGQGGREQYFGPGTRLTVT.

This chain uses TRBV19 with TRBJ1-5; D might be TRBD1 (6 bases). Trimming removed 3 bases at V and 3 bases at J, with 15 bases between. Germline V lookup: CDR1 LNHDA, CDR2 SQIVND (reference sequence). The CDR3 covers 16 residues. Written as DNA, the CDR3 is TGTGCCAGTAGTATTGCTTTGGGGGCCCTCAATCAGCCCCAGCATTTT. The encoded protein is CASSIALGALNQPQHF. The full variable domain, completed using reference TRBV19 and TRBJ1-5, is DGGITQSPKYLFRKEGQNVTLSCEQNLNHDAMYWYRQDPGQGLRLIYYSQIVNDFQKGDIAEGYSVSREKKESFPLTVTSAQKNPTAFYLCASSIALGALNQPQHFGDGTRLSIL.

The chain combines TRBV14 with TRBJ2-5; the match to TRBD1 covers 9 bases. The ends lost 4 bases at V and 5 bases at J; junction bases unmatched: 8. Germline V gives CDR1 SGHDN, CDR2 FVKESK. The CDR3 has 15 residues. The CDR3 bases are TGTGCCAGCAGCCGAGACGGGACAGGGTTGGAGACCCAGTACTTC. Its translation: CASSRDGTGLETQYF.

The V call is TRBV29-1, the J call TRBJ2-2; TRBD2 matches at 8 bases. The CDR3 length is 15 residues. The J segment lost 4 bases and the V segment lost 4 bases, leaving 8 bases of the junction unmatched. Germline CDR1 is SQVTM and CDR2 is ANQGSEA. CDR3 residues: CSVASGGFATGELFF. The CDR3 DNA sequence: TGCAGCGTTGCGTCGGGGGGGTTCGCCACCGGGGAGCTGTTTTTT.

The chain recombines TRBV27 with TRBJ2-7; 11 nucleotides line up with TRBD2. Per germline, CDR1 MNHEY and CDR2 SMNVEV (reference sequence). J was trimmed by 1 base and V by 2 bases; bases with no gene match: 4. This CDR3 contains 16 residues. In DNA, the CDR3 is TGTGCCAGCAGTTTAACTAGCGGGAGTATTTCCTACGAGCAGTACTTC. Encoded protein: CASSLTSGSISYEQYF.